The 18 T cell receptor beta chains given below trace back to one sample, sequenced in a study of control samples from healthy donors and cancer patients. Clones were sequenced by immunoSEQ multiplex PCR, and TCRdb holds only the in-frame ones, with some missing. The sample holds approximately 150,000 clones, 75% to 95% seen once. The specimen was blood. These receptors were collected from a woman in her 40s in good health.

The rearrangement links TRBV3-1 (or the pseudogene TRBV3-2) to TRBJ2-1; 8 bases fit TRBD2. Germline CDR1 reads LGHDT; CDR2 reads YNNKEL (reference sequence). The CDR3 is 13 residues long. With V trimmed by 3 bases and J by 9 bases, 4 bases remained unmatched. As DNA, the CDR3 is TGTGCCAGCAGCCATGGACTAGCCGGTGAGCAGTTCTTC. It specifies CASSHGLAGEQFF.

V and J are TRBV4-2 and TRBJ2-7; 9 positions match TRBD1. V shed 5 bases, J shed 6 bases, and the junction held 8 bases outside the gene matches. Germline CDR1 reads LGHNA; CDR2 reads YNFKEQ. This CDR3 comprises 14 residues. Written as DNA, the CDR3 is TGTGCCAGCAGCGAACCGGGACAGGGAGCCGAGCAGTACTTC. It specifies CASSEPGQGAEQYF.

This chain joins TRBV10-2 and TRBJ2-1; 15 bases align to TRBD2. CDR3 length: 15 residues. Germline-derived CDR1 and CDR2 are WSHSY and SAAADI. Trimming cost V 5 bases and J 7 bases; bases outside gene matches: 3. The CDR3 DNA sequence: TGCGCCAGCAGTCTTGGACTAGCGGGGGGGAATGAGCAGTTCTTC. Encoded protein: CASSLGLAGGNEQFF.

About this clone: A read error may account for a junction end that differs from germline. The chain carries TRBV29-1 and TRBJ1-2; 7 nucleotides align to TRBD1. The CDR3 is 11 residues long. Germline V gives CDR1 SQVTM, CDR2 ANQGSEA. DNA for the CDR3: TGCAGCGTTGCTCGGGACAGTTGGTACTTCTTC. The encoded protein is CSVARDSWYFF.

The CDR3 region has the DNA TGTGCCACCAGCGAAGGGAGAAGTGAAAAACTGTTTTTT. As protein: CATSEGRSEKLFF. The genes are TRBV15 and TRBJ1-4, with D unclear. CDR3 size: 13 residues. V lost 5 bases and J lost 7, with 11 bases in between. The germline V gene encodes CDR1 LNHNV and CDR2 YYDKDF (reference sequence).

This sequence joins TRBV5-6 and TRBJ1-3; TRBD1 is a possible D gene (5 bases). This CDR3 contains 15 residues. Per the germline V gene, CDR1 is SGHDT and CDR2 is YYEEEE. V dropped 3 bases and J dropped 0 bases, with 10 bases sitting between them. CDR3 sequence reads: CASSSDTRSGNTIYF. CDR3 in DNA: TGTGCCAGCAGCTCGGACACGCGCTCTGGAAACACCATATATTTT.

The chain is built from TRBV11-3 and TRBJ1-1; D not certain. Trimming took off 1 base at V and 4 bases at J, with 7 bases between the two ends. This CDR3 has 13 residues. The germline V gene has CDR1 SGHNT and CDR2 YENEEA. The CDR3 nucleotides read TGTGCCAGCAGCTTAGGGGTGGGCACTGAAGCTTTCTTT. This sequence encodes CASSLGVGTEAFF.

The chain combines TRBV19 with TRBJ1-5, with D perhaps matching TRBD1 (6 bases). V lost 3 bases and J 5 bases, leaving 14 bases between the germline ends. CDR1 LNHDA and CDR2 SQIVND come from the germline V gene (reference sequence). The CDR3 loop spans 15 amino acids. For the CDR3, the DNA is TGTGCCAGTAGTATGGGAACAGGGTCAGATCAGCCCCAGCATTTT. Translating it yields CASSMGTGSDQPQHF.

Concerning this clone: This specimen includes other DNA sequences encoding the same CDR3. This chain links TRBV7-2 with TRBJ2-2, with D tentatively TRBD1 or TRBD2 (5 bases each). This CDR3 is 13 amino acids long. Germline assignment: CDR1 SGHTA and CDR2 FQGNSA. V was clipped by 5 bases and J by 4 bases, with 8 bases between them. CDR3 residues: CASSRGGTGELFF. In DNA, the CDR3 is TGTGCCAGCAGCCGTGGGGGCACCGGGGAGCTGTTTTTT.

V is TRBV6-1 and J is TRBJ1-2; perhaps TRBD1 as D (5 bases). Germline V lookup: CDR1 MNHNS, CDR2 SASEGT. The CDR3 totals 12 residues. Trimming stripped 3 bases from V and 8 bases from J, with 10 bases between. The CDR3 loop is CASSDGTEGYTF. CDR3 DNA sequence: TGTGCCAGCAGTGACGGGACGGAGGGCTACACCTTC.

The chain combines TRBV5-1 with TRBJ1-6; D uncertain. CDR3 length: 15 amino acids. From germline, CDR1 is SGHRS and CDR2 YFSETQ. V was clipped by 0 bases and J by 7 bases, with 11 bases between them. CDR3 region: CASSLAVRANSPLHF. In DNA form, the CDR3 reads TGCGCCAGCAGCTTGGCCGTACGAGCCAATTCACCCCTCCACTTT. The full variable domain, its missing parts supplied by reference TRBV5-1 and TRBJ1-6, is KAGVTQTPRYLIKTRGQQVTLSCSPISGHRSVSWYQQTPGQGLQFLFEYFSETQRNKGNFPGRFSGRQFSNSRSEMNVSTLELGDSALYLCASSLAVRANSPLHFGNGTRLTVT.

This chain connects TRBV20-1 to TRBJ2-5; D remains unclear. CDR1 DFQATT and CDR2 SNEGSKA come from the germline V gene (reference sequence). Trimming stripped 5 bases from V and 5 bases from J, with 15 bases between. The CDR3 has 13 amino acids. The CDR3: CSAGGRPQETQYF. Written as DNA, the CDR3 is TGCAGTGCTGGTGGACGCCCCCAGGAGACCCAGTACTTC.

The chain has TRBV5-4 and TRBJ2-1; 8 positions agree with TRBD2. Germline values: CDR1 SGHNT, CDR2 YYREEE (reference sequence). Trimming took 4 bases from V and 9 from J; bases not matched to a gene: 6. The length of the CDR3 is 13 residues. In nucleotides, the CDR3 is TGTGCCAGCAGCCCCGGGGGGGTGGGTGAGCAGTTCTTC. Protein sequence: CASSPGGVGEQFF.

V gene TRBV11-2 combines with J gene TRBJ2-5, with D perhaps given as TRBD1 or TRBD2 (5 bases each). V lost 1 base and J 9 bases, leaving 18 bases between the germline ends. Looked up from germline, CDR1 is SGHAT and CDR2 is FQNNGV. The CDR3 has 15 amino acids. Written as DNA, the CDR3 is TGTGCCAGCAGCTTAGTAGGTGCGAAACAGGAGGCCCAGTACTTC. Translated: CASSLVGAKQEAQYF. Using reference TRBV11-2 and TRBJ2-5 for the parts outside the CDR3, the full variable domain is EAGVAQSPRYKIIEKRQSVAFWCNPISGHATLYWYQQILGQGPKLLIQFQNNGVVDDSQLPKDRFSAERLKGVDSTLKIQPAKLEDSAVYLCASSLVGAKQEAQYFGPGTRLLVL.

The genes are TRBV6-5 and TRBJ1-4, with no clear D. V lost 6 bases, J lost 8 bases, and 13 bases lay in between. CDR1 MNHEY and CDR2 SVGAGI come from the germline V gene. This CDR3 is built from 13 residues. The CDR3 DNA reads as TGTGCCAGCAGGGTGGGGTTAGGGGAAAAACTGTTTTTT. Translating gives CASRVGLGEKLFF.

Only one count was recorded for this clone. The rearrangement links TRBV7-8 to TRBJ1-2; D call uncertain. V gave up 5 bases and J gave up 5 bases, with 18 bases separating them. Germline lookup yields CDR1 SGHVS and CDR2 FQNEAQ. The CDR3 has 15 amino acids. The CDR3 spells CASSPPGGGLYGYTF. The DNA of the CDR3 is TGTGCCAGCAGCCCCCCCGGCGGTGGGCTTTATGGCTACACCTTC.

The chain uses TRBV27 and TRBJ1-6, with D possibly matching TRBD1 (5 bases). Trimming took 11 bases from V and 7 from J, leaving 18 bases between them. CDR1 MNHEY and CDR2 SMNVEV come from the germline V gene (reference sequence). This CDR3 has 14 residues. CDR3 residues: CAAARDSDNSPLHF. DNA for the CDR3: TGTGCCGCGGCCCGGGACTCTGACAATTCACCCCTCCACTTT.

The V call is TRBV6-1, the J call TRBJ2-3, with D possibly matching TRBD1 (6 bases). Trimming took 0 bases from V and 2 from J, leaving 12 bases between them. Germline lookup yields CDR1 MNHNS and CDR2 SASEGT. The CDR3 sequence is 16 residues long. The CDR3 loop reads CASSEALGGPTDTQYF. The CDR3 bases are TGTGCCAGCAGTGAAGCGCTAGGGGGTCCCACAGATACGCAGTATTTT.